Each of the 24 T cell receptor beta chains below was sequenced from the same sample in a study of metastatic and nonmetastatic thyroid tumors. TCRdb re-called clones via MiXCR from the PCR reads. The sample lists about 13,000 clones, around 25% occurring once. No patient had received any treatment before thyroid surgery. The material sequenced was adjacent normal tissue. These receptors were obtained from a female donor with papillary thyroid cancer or a benign thyroid nodule (not recorded which). Some clones in this sample may be carry-over from other donors' samples.

This clone was detected many times. The J gene is TRBJ2-5, the V gene TRBV2; 12 bases agree with TRBD1. The germline CDR1 and CDR2 sequences are SNHLY and FYNNEI. After removal of 5 bases from V and 5 bases from J, the junction contained 9 bases not matched to a gene. The CDR3 loop spans 16 amino acids. Written as DNA, the CDR3 is TGTGCCAGCAGTCCGCCCGGGACAGGGGGCTGGGAGACCCAGTACTTC. Translating it yields CASSPPGTGGWETQYF.

This clone was detected a few times. V usage is TRBV30 and J usage is TRBJ1-2; 7 nucleotides line up with TRBD1. Per germline, CDR1 GTSNPN and CDR2 SVGIG (reference sequence). With V trimmed by 8 bases and J by 0 bases, 6 bases remained unmatched. The CDR3 has 13 amino acids. The CDR3 here is CAHNTGANYGYTF. The CDR3, as DNA: TGTGCCCATAACACAGGGGCTAACTATGGCTACACCTTC. The whole variable domain, remainder taken from reference TRBV30 and TRBJ1-2, is SQTIHQWPATLVQPVGSPLSLECTVEGTSNPNLYWYRQAAGRGLQLLFYSVGIGQISSEVPQNLSASRPQDRQFILSSKKLLLSDSGFYLCAHNTGANYGYTFGSGTRLTVV.

In regard to this clone: The junction and the germline gene differ at one end; a read error may be behind it. The V and J genes are TRBV9 and TRBJ1-5; D ambiguous. The V gene's germline CDR1 is SGDLS and CDR2 YYNGEE. This CDR3 comprises 15 residues. CDR3 DNA sequence: TGTGCCAGCAGCCCCCTATCGAATAGCGATCAGCCCCAGCATTTT. Translation: CASSPLSNSDQPQHF.

There are a few counts of this clone. The chain links TRBV6-1 to TRBJ1-2; the D gene is possibly TRBD1 (5 bases). The CDR3 sequence is 15 residues long. Per the germline V gene, CDR1 is MNHNS and CDR2 is SASEGT. Deletions cut 7 bases from V and 2 bases from J, with 17 bases between. CDR3 nucleotide sequence: TGTGCCAGCACCGAATGGGTCAGGGAGAACTATGGCTACACCTTC. Translated, it gives CASTEWVRENYGYTF.

There are a few counts of this clone. V is TRBV6-1 and J is TRBJ2-7; 7 nucleotides match TRBD1. The CDR3 length is 16 residues. CDR1 is MNHNS, CDR2 SASEGT, per germline. Trimming cost V 6 bases and J 6 bases; bases outside gene matches: 17. CDR3 residues: CASSPRPPGQKTEQYF. CDR3 coding DNA: TGTGCCAGCAGCCCCAGGCCCCCGGGACAGAAAACCGAGCAGTACTTC.

This clone was picked up a small number of times. The chain joins TRBV9 to TRBJ2-1; the match to TRBD2 covers 12 bases. CDR1 and CDR2 from the germline V gene are SGDLS and YYNGEE. The CDR3 is 15 residues long. Trimming took 2 bases from V and 8 from J; bases not matched to a gene: 5. DNA for the CDR3: TGTGCCAGCAGCGTGACTAGCGGGAGCGGGGATGAGCAGTTCTTC. It translates to CASSVTSGSGDEQFF.

In its sample, this clone was seen many times. The CDR3 coding sequence is TGCAGCGCCCGGGATTCTCCCGGAGTCCTTGTCCTGGGAGGCTACACCTTC. Its protein product is CSARDSPGVLVLGGYTF. The chain recombines TRBV29-1 with TRBJ1-2; no reliable D call. Trimming stripped 7 bases from V and 8 bases from J, with 32 bases between. Per germline, CDR1 SQVTM and CDR2 ANQGSEA. CDR3 length: 17 residues.

This chain uses TRBV3-1 with TRBJ1-3; possible D gene TRBD1, 6 bases. Trimming shortened V by 0 bases and J by 0 bases, and 18 bases separated the two germline ends. Per germline, CDR1 LGHDT and CDR2 YNNKEL (reference sequence). CDR3 length: 19 residues. The CDR3 DNA reads as TGTGCCAGCAGCCAAGATAGGGAAGGGACACCGGGCTCTGGAAACACCATATATTTT. It is translated as CASSQDREGTPGSGNTIYF. Using reference TRBV3-1 and TRBJ1-3 for the parts outside the CDR3, the full variable domain is DTAVSQTPKYLVTQMGNDKSIKCEQNLGHDTMYWYKQDSKKFLKIMFSYNNKELIINETVPNRFSPKSPDKAHLNLHINSLELGDSAVYFCASSQDREGTPGSGNTIYFGEGSWLTVV.

The count of this clone is one. The rearrangement links TRBV11-2 to TRBJ2-3; D not resolved. The germline V and J ends were trimmed by 7 bases and 6 bases, with 11 bases remaining between them. Germline V gives CDR1 SGHAT, CDR2 FQNNGV. The length of the CDR3 is 12 residues. CDR3 protein: CASNYNWDTQYF. Written as DNA, the CDR3 is TGTGCCAGCAACTACAATTGGGATACGCAGTATTTT.

CDR3 in DNA: TGTGCCAGCAGTAGTGGATGGGGCGAAAAACTGTTTTTT. Encoded protein: CASSSGWGEKLFF. V gene TRBV28 combines with J gene TRBJ1-4, with D maybe TRBD1 (5 bases). With 5 bases removed from V and 8 bases from J, the gap between germline ends came to 12 bases. This CDR3 has 13 amino acids. CDR1 and CDR2 (germline): MDHEN, SYDVKM.

A note on this clone: At one boundary the junction diverges from the germline segment, which might be a read error. The CDR3 reads CSTRGGGYDSSYEQYF. Written as DNA, the CDR3 is TGCAGTACTAGGGGAGGGGGGTATGATTCCTCCTACGAGCAGTACTTC. The V and J genes are TRBV20-1 and TRBJ2-7; D might be TRBD2 (7 bases). Germline-derived CDR1 and CDR2 are DFQATT and SNEGSKA (reference sequence). The CDR3 runs to 16 residues.

This clone turned up a few times. The chain uses TRBV27 and TRBJ1-5; D call uncertain. The germline V gene encodes CDR1 MNHEY and CDR2 SMNVEV (reference sequence). CDR3 size: 12 residues. V was pared by 1 base and J by 7 bases, with 5 bases between. The CDR3 here is CASSLYGQPQHF. The CDR3 nucleotides read TGTGCCAGCAGTTTATATGGGCAGCCCCAGCATTTT.

V is TRBV11-2 and J is TRBJ1-2, with D unresolved. CDR1 and CDR2 (germline): SGHAT, FQNNGV. The length of the CDR3 is 13 residues. V dropped 1 base and J dropped 11 bases, with 14 bases sitting between them. In DNA, the CDR3 is TGTGCCAGCAGCTTAGGTTCTGGAGAGAAGTACACCTTC. Protein product: CASSLGSGEKYTF. Complete variable domain (other parts from reference TRBV11-2 and TRBJ1-2): EAGVAQSPRYKIIEKRQSVAFWCNPISGHATLYWYQQILGQGPKLLIQFQNNGVVDDSQLPKDRFSAERLKGVDSTLKIQPAKLEDSAVYLCASSLGSGEKYTFGSGTRLTVV.

This clone was counted at least ten times. CDR3 bases: TGCAGTCCCGAGAGGGACTATGGCTACACCTTC. Its protein is CSPERDYGYTF. The chain combines TRBV20-1 with TRBJ1-2; D remains ambiguous. With 8 bases removed from V and 3 bases from J, the gap between germline ends came to 10 bases. Looked up from germline, CDR1 is DFQATT and CDR2 is SNEGSKA (reference sequence). CDR3 size: 11 residues.

The V gene is TRBV27, the J gene TRBJ2-7; the D gene is possibly TRBD2 (6 bases). The CDR3 totals 15 residues. Germline assignment: CDR1 MNHEY and CDR2 SMNVEV (reference sequence). Trimming removed 2 bases from V and 4 bases from J, with 15 bases in between. Here the CDR3 reads CASSLGAGLTYEQYF. The DNA for the CDR3 is TGTGCCAGCAGTTTAGGGGCTGGACTAACGTACGAGCAGTACTTC.

The rearrangement uses TRBV5-1 and TRBJ2-7, with 10 bases identical to TRBD2. CDR1 and CDR2 from the germline V gene are SGHRS and YFSETQ. The CDR3 loop spans 17 amino acids. The J segment lost 1 base and the V segment lost 6 bases, leaving 13 bases of the junction unmatched. The CDR3 DNA follows: TGCGCCAGCAACGTGCCTAGCGGGAGAATGGCGTCCTACGAGCAGTACTTC. It is translated as CASNVPSGRMASYEQYF. Complete variable domain (other parts from reference TRBV5-1 and TRBJ2-7): KAGVTQTPRYLIKTRGQQVTLSCSPISGHRSVSWYQQTPGQGLQFLFEYFSETQRNKGNFPGRFSGRQFSNSRSEMNVSTLELGDSALYLCASNVPSGRMASYEQYFGPGTRLTVT.

The genes are TRBV19 and TRBJ1-1; 8 bases align to TRBD1. Per germline, CDR1 LNHDA and CDR2 SQIVND (reference sequence). The CDR3 contains 15 residues. V shed 5 bases and J 0 bases; nucleotides not matched to a gene: 5. CDR3 loop: CASSPRDRMNTEAFF. CDR3 nucleotide sequence: TGTGCCAGTAGTCCTCGGGACAGGATGAACACTGAAGCTTTCTTT.

The chain combines TRBV7-3 with TRBJ2-2, with 9 nucleotides matching TRBD2. Trimming took 2 bases from V and 0 from J; bases not matched to a gene: 4. CDR1 and CDR2 from the germline V gene are SGHTA and FQGTGA. The CDR3 contains 17 residues. The CDR3 DNA sequence: TGTGCCAGCAGCTTACCAGCGGGAGGCCCGAACACCGGGGAGCTGTTTTTT. Its translation is CASSLPAGGPNTGELFF.

By sample share, this clone is medium-sized. This CDR3 is also generated by other DNA sequences in the sample. The chain employs TRBV6-1 and TRBJ1-3; tentative D call: TRBD1 (5 bases). Germline-derived CDR1 and CDR2 are MNHNS and SASEGT. With 2 bases removed from V and 4 bases from J, the gap between germline ends came to 12 bases. This CDR3 spans 15 amino acids. Written as DNA, the CDR3 is TGTGCCAGCAGTGAATTCCCGGGGGGAGGAAACACCATATATTTT. It translates to CASSEFPGGGNTIYF.

The sample holds many counts of this clone. The CDR3 DNA follows: TGTGCCAGCCTCTTCGGGACTGAAGCTTTCTTT. It specifies CASLFGTEAFF. The V gene is TRBV25-1, the J gene TRBJ1-1; unclear D gene. The V gene lost 8 bases and the J gene lost 5 bases, with 9 bases spanning the gap. Germline V lookup: CDR1 MGHDK, CDR2 SYGVNS. This CDR3 has 11 residues.

V usage is TRBV9 and J usage is TRBJ2-1; D possibly corresponds to TRBD2 (5 bases). The length of the CDR3 is 17 residues. V was clipped by 0 bases and J by 8 bases, with 21 bases between them. Germline CDR1 and CDR2: SGDLS and YYNGEE. The CDR3 region is CASSVDTSVRLADEQFF. The DNA for the CDR3 is TGTGCCAGCAGCGTAGATACTTCGGTCAGGCTAGCTGATGAGCAGTTCTTC.

By share of the sample, this clone is medium-sized. The gene calls are TRBV11-3 and TRBJ2-5, with D unclear. Germline loops: CDR1 SGHNT, CDR2 YENEEA. CDR3 length: 11 amino acids. Trimming took off 2 bases at V and 5 bases at J, with 3 bases between the two ends. DNA for the CDR3: TGTGCCAGCAGCTTACAGGAGACCCAGTACTTC. Protein: CASSLQETQYF. Looking up the rest from reference TRBV11-3 and TRBJ2-5 gives the full variable domain: EAGVVQSPRYKIIEKKQPVAFWCNPISGHNTLYWYLQNLGQGPELLIRYENEEAVDDSQLPKDRFSAERLKGVDSTLKIQPAELGDSAVYLCASSLQETQYFGPGTRLLVL.

This clone was observed a few times. The chain couples TRBV19 to TRBJ2-2; D is perhaps TRBD1 (5 bases). The CDR3 totals 15 residues. With 3 bases removed from V and 2 bases from J, the gap between germline ends came to 10 bases. Germline V gene lookup returns CDR1 LNHDA and CDR2 SQIVND (reference sequence). CDR3 bases: TGTGCCAGTAGTATTCAGGGATTTAACACCGGGGAGCTGTTTTTT. Translating gives CASSIQGFNTGELFF.

In this sample, this clone turned up many times. This chain uses TRBV20-1 with TRBJ2-1; weak D call: TRBD2 (6 bases). V was clipped by 3 bases and J by 0 bases, with 9 bases between them. This CDR3 comprises 14 residues. In germline, CDR1 is DFQATT, CDR2 SNEGSKA (reference sequence). The CDR3: CSAREGTSYNEQFF. The CDR3 DNA follows: TGCAGTGCTAGGGAGGGGACCTCCTACAATGAGCAGTTCTTC.